This paragraph reports one T cell receptor (beta chain). The sample comes from a study of blood T cell repertoires in COVID-19. Study-wide context: The analysed material was cDNA or gDNA that came from T cells, B-cell-depleted T cells, or PBMCs.

This CDR3 region has 16 residues. CDR1 is PRHDT and CDR2 is FYEKMQ in the germline V gene (reference sequence). With 4 bases removed from V and 1 base from J, the gap between germline ends came to 14 bases. Authors' analysis steps: How many nucleated cells were present was estimated from reference gene primer amplification. Profiled with immunoSEQ multiplex PCR; TCRdb holds only in-frame clones, not every one. V, J and clone size reflect that table, while D and trimming were determined from the DNA. The profile shows more than 300,000 clones, over 85% of them singletons. Patients of the Seattle cohort, enrolled during active infection, were followed longitudinally.

This TCR was recovered from a woman aged 25-40 years with COVID-19, enrolled during active disease. The chain carries TRBV13 and TRBJ1-3, with D possibly matching TRBD1 (6 bases). Sequenced material: peripheral blood. DNA of the CDR3: TGTGCCAGCAGCTCGCACAGGGAATCATCTGGAAACACCATATATTTT. Residues: CASSSHRESSGNTIYF.